The next 19 T cell receptor beta chains were all read from a single sample in a study of blood T cell repertoires in COVID-19. This table comes from immunoSEQ multiplex PCR, and its TCRdb copy is limited to in-frame clones, with some not included. The sample has some 350,000 clones; more than 75% are singletons. Sample: peripheral blood. Receptors were obtained from a woman between 50 and 59 years old with COVID-19, enrolled during active disease.

About this clone: The same CDR3 is also encoded by other DNA sequences in this sample. The V and J genes are TRBV18 and TRBJ2-7, with TRBD2 matching 11 bases. V trimming: 0 bases; J trimming: 4 bases; junction bases outside the gene matches: 5. In germline, CDR1 is KGHSH, CDR2 LQKENI. The CDR3 spans 16 residues. DNA for the CDR3: TGTGCCAGCTCACCACCGGGCCTAGCGGGAGGTTACGAGCAGTACTTC. Translation gives CASSPPGLAGGYEQYF.

The rearrangement links TRBV5-1 to TRBJ1-1, with D possibly matching TRBD1 (6 bases). The germline CDR1 and CDR2 sequences are SGHRS and YFSETQ. The CDR3 runs 14 residues. Trimming stripped 4 bases from V and 1 base from J, with 11 bases between. The CDR3 nucleotides read TGCGCCAGCAGCCCCGGGACACCGAACACTGAAGCTTTCTTT. Amino acids: CASSPGTPNTEAFF.

V and J are TRBV19 and TRBJ2-2, with TRBD2 identical over 7 bases. V dropped 6 bases and J dropped 5; count of bases not matched to a gene: 12. Germline V gene sequence: CDR1 LNHDA, CDR2 SQIVND (reference sequence). The CDR3 runs to 16 residues. The CDR3 here is CASRRLLADTTGELFF. The CDR3 bases are TGTGCCAGTAGACGGTTGCTAGCGGATACTACCGGGGAGCTGTTTTTT.

The chain uses TRBV9 and TRBJ2-2; no clear D. Germline CDR1 reads SGDLS; CDR2 reads YYNGEE. V lost 0 bases and J 5 bases, leaving 5 bases between the germline ends. There are 13 residues in the CDR3. DNA for the CDR3: TGTGCCAGCAGCGTAGCACTGACCGGGGAGCTGTTTTTT. It yields the protein CASSVALTGELFF.

The gene calls are TRBV9 and TRBJ2-7, with 13 bases matching TRBD2. The germline CDR1 and CDR2 sequences are SGDLS and YYNGEE. V lost 3 bases to trimming and J lost 0 bases; unmatched junction nucleotides: 3. The CDR3 length is 16 residues. The CDR3 region has the DNA TGTGCCAGCAGCGACGGGACTAGCGGGACCTCCTACGAGCAGTACTTC. The encoded protein is CASSDGTSGTSYEQYF. The full variable domain, with the rest looked up from reference TRBV9 and TRBJ2-7, is DSGVTQTPKHLITATGQRVTLRCSPRSGDLSVYWYQQSLDQGLQFLIQYYNGEERAKGNILERFSAQQFPDLHSELNLSSLELGDSALYFCASSDGTSGTSYEQYFGPGTRLTVT.

The chain is built from TRBV29-1 and TRBJ2-7; possible D gene TRBD1, 6 bases. V shed 6 bases and J shed 6 bases, with 18 bases lying between them. Germline lookup yields CDR1 SQVTM and CDR2 ANQGSEA. The CDR3 has 13 amino acids. The CDR3 sequence is CSVVTGTITEQYF. The CDR3 DNA follows: TGCAGCGTAGTTACAGGGACCATTACCGAGCAGTACTTC.

The rearrangement uses TRBV3-1 (or the pseudogene TRBV3-2) and TRBJ2-5; TRBD2 matches at 7 bases. The germline V gene encodes CDR1 LGHDT and CDR2 YNNKEL (reference sequence). This CDR3 is 14 amino acids long. V was pared by 0 bases and J by 6 bases, with 4 bases of the junction left unmatched. In DNA, the CDR3 is TGTGCCAGCAGCCAAGATAGGCGGGAGAAGACCCAGTACTTC. It yields the protein CASSQDRREKTQYF.

V is TRBV28 and J is TRBJ1-2; 8 nucleotides agree with TRBD1. CDR3 length equals 16 residues. J was trimmed by 1 base and V by 2 bases; bases with no gene match: 6. Per the germline V gene, CDR1 is MDHEN and CDR2 is SYDVKM. The CDR3 here is CASSLTGGQINYGYTF. The CDR3 DNA reads as TGTGCCAGCAGTTTAACAGGGGGTCAAATTAACTATGGCTACACCTTC.

This chain links TRBV19 with TRBJ2-1, with 8 positions matching TRBD2. The ends lost 2 bases at V and 5 bases at J; junction bases unmatched: 5. CDR1 is LNHDA and CDR2 is SQIVND in the germline V gene (reference sequence). This CDR3 has 15 residues. CDR3 DNA: TGTGCCAGTAGTATATACGGGAGGGGTAACAATGAGCAGTTCTTC. Its translation: CASSIYGRGNNEQFF.

This chain links TRBV11-2 with TRBJ2-7; D perhaps matches TRBD2 (6 bases). This CDR3 is 14 amino acids long. In germline, CDR1 is SGHAT, CDR2 FQNNGV. Trimming cost V 3 bases and J 0 bases, with 9 bases left between them. The DNA of the CDR3 is TGTGCCAGCAGCTTTAGGCGGGGCTCCTACGAGCAGTACTTC. This encodes CASSFRRGSYEQYF. Complete variable domain (other parts from reference TRBV11-2 and TRBJ2-7): EAGVAQSPRYKIIEKRQSVAFWCNPISGHATLYWYQQILGQGPKLLIQFQNNGVVDDSQLPKDRFSAERLKGVDSTLKIQPAKLEDSAVYLCASSFRRGSYEQYFGPGTRLTVT.

The V gene is TRBV6-4, the J gene TRBJ2-5; TRBD2 aligns across 9 bases. Germline V gene data show CDR1 as MRHNA and CDR2 as SNTAGT. This CDR3 has 18 residues. J gave up 4 bases and V 2 bases, and 14 bases lay outside the gene matches. The CDR3 DNA reads TGTGCCAGCAGTGACGGTCTTGGGGGACTAGCTTGGGGAGAGACCCAGTACTTC. Translating gives CASSDGLGGLAWGETQYF.

This chain connects TRBV10-1 to TRBJ2-5; 14 positions match TRBD2. The CDR3 spans 16 residues. Germline CDR1 and CDR2: WNHNN and SYGVQD (reference sequence). V shed 5 bases, J shed 2 bases, and the junction held 4 bases outside the gene matches. The CDR3 spells CASSFGTSGSQETQYF. CDR3 nucleotide sequence: TGCGCCAGCAGTTTCGGGACTAGCGGGAGTCAAGAGACCCAGTACTTC.

The rearrangement joins TRBV5-4 to TRBJ2-7, with 10 bases that match TRBD2. This CDR3 is built from 14 residues. V dropped 1 base and J dropped 5; count of bases not matched to a gene: 3. Looked up from germline, CDR1 is SGHNT and CDR2 is YYREEE (reference sequence). The CDR3 sequence: CASSLLAGAHEQYF. Written as DNA, the CDR3 is TGTGCCAGCAGCTTGCTAGCGGGAGCCCACGAGCAGTACTTC.

The chain links TRBV9 to TRBJ2-2, with 8 nucleotides matching TRBD1. CDR1 is SGDLS and CDR2 is YYNGEE in the germline V gene. This CDR3 contains 15 residues. V was pared by 4 bases and J by 6 bases, with 8 bases of the junction left unmatched. CDR3 nucleotides: TGTGCCAGCAGCTATCAGGGGGCCTCAGCCGGGGAGCTGTTTTTT. Protein: CASSYQGASAGELFF.

The V call is TRBV5-1, the J call TRBJ2-1; 14 bases agree with TRBD2. CDR1 and CDR2 from the germline V gene are SGHRS and YFSETQ. V trimming: 0 bases; J trimming: 6 bases; junction bases outside the gene matches: 17. This CDR3 contains 21 residues. CDR3: CASSLAKGTGRLAGGLNEQFF. The CDR3 nucleotides are TGCGCCAGCAGCTTGGCCAAAGGGACAGGGAGACTAGCGGGAGGGCTCAATGAGCAGTTCTTC.

This chain joins TRBV18 and TRBJ1-2, with 8 bases lining up with TRBD1. CDR1 and CDR2 from the germline V gene are KGHSH and LQKENI. CDR3 length: 14 amino acids. Losses at the gene ends were 4 bases for V and 4 bases for J; bases not matched to a gene: 5. The CDR3 region has the DNA TGTGCCAGCTCACTGCAGGGGGCCTCCTATGGCTACACCTTC. Amino acids: CASSLQGASYGYTF.

The chain couples TRBV7-9 to TRBJ2-3; tentatively, D is TRBD1 (5 bases). The CDR3 has 16 residues. From germline, CDR1 is SEHNR and CDR2 FQNEAQ (reference sequence). Trimming pared 1 base from V and 1 base from J, leaving 12 bases between. The CDR3 spells CASSLGRTTRTDTQYF. The CDR3 DNA follows: TGTGCCAGCAGCTTAGGGCGGACAACCCGCACAGATACGCAGTATTTT. The variable domain in full, with the rest retrieved from reference TRBV7-9 and TRBJ2-3, is DTGVSQNPRHKITKRGQNVTFRCDPISEHNRLYWYRQTLGQGPEFLTYFQNEAQLEKSRLLSDRFSAERPKGSFSTLEIQRTEQGDSAMYLCASSLGRTTRTDTQYFGPGTRLTVL.

This rearrangement joins TRBV30 to TRBJ2-5, with 16 bases matching TRBD2. V lost 7 bases to trimming and J lost 4 bases; unmatched junction nucleotides: 6. The V gene's germline CDR1 is GTSNPN and CDR2 SVGIG (reference sequence). There are 15 residues in the CDR3. CDR3 bases: TGTGCCTCGGGGACTAGCGGGAGGGCCACAGAGACCCAGTACTTC. It encodes CASGTSGRATETQYF. The entire variable domain, with the rest obtained from reference TRBV30 and TRBJ2-5, is as follows: SQTIHQWPATLVQPVGSPLSLECTVEGTSNPNLYWYRQAAGRGLQLLFYSVGIGQISSEVPQNLSASRPQDRQFILSSKKLLLSDSGFYLCASGTSGRATETQYFGPGTRLLVL.

The V and J genes are TRBV9 and TRBJ2-1, with 7 positions matching TRBD2. The V gene end was trimmed by 4 bases and the J gene end by 9 bases; junction bases not matched to a gene: 16. This CDR3 is built from 16 residues. Germline V gene sequence: CDR1 SGDLS, CDR2 YYNGEE. In DNA, the CDR3 is TGTGCCAGCAGCCCCCGTCGCGGGACTAAAGTTGCTGAGCAGTTCTTC. Translating it yields CASSPRRGTKVAEQFF.